The 17 T cell receptor beta chains given below trace back to one sample, sequenced in a study of blood T cell repertoires in COVID-19. Method: immunoSEQ multiplex PCR; TCRdb's copy keeps in-frame clones and lacks some. Among about 380,000 clones, around 85% were seen once, and the ten largest hold 3.6%. Specimen: peripheral blood. The source is a woman between 18 and 29 years old with acute or convalescent COVID-19.

The J gene is TRBJ1-2, the V gene TRBV9; a weak D match, TRBD1 (6 bases). Looked up from germline, CDR1 is SGDLS and CDR2 is YYNGEE. This CDR3 has 13 residues. V was trimmed by 3 bases and J by 6 bases, leaving 12 bases between them. The CDR3 reads CASSDQGRDGYTF. For the CDR3, the DNA is TGTGCCAGCAGCGATCAGGGGAGGGATGGCTACACCTTC. Complete variable domain (other parts from reference TRBV9 and TRBJ1-2): DSGVTQTPKHLITATGQRVTLRCSPRSGDLSVYWYQQSLDQGLQFLIQYYNGEERAKGNILERFSAQQFPDLHSELNLSSLELGDSALYFCASSDQGRDGYTFGSGTRLTVV.

In its sample, this clone was seen once. This chain links TRBV6-5 with TRBJ2-5; 8 nucleotides match TRBD2. Per germline, CDR1 MNHEY and CDR2 SVGAGI. V dropped 6 bases and J dropped 5; count of bases not matched to a gene: 8. The CDR3 runs 14 residues. The CDR3 bases are TGTGCCAGCAGCCTCGGACTAGCTTGGGAGACCCAGTACTTC. It codes for CASSLGLAWETQYF.

The genes are TRBV3-1 (or the pseudogene TRBV3-2) and TRBJ2-2, with TRBD1 identical over 8 bases. Unmatched junction bases numbered 8, after V lost 3 bases and J lost 5 bases. Germline CDR1 LGHDT, CDR2 YNNKEL (reference sequence). This CDR3 comprises 16 residues. For the CDR3, the DNA is TGTGCCAGCAGCCAGACAGGACAGGGCAGAACCGGGGAGCTGTTTTTT. This sequence encodes CASSQTGQGRTGELFF.

V and J are TRBV23-1 and TRBJ2-3, with D possibly matching TRBD1 (5 bases). TRBV23-1 is an open reading frame, and its role is uncertain. V lost 4 bases and J 2 bases, leaving 13 bases between the germline ends. The CDR3 is made up of 15 amino acids. CDR3 sequence: CASSLTSRDTDTQYF. CDR3 bases: TGCGCCAGCAGTCTTACAAGCAGGGACACAGATACGCAGTATTTT.

The CDR3 here is CASSLAPLGETQYF. CDR3 sequence (DNA): TGCGCCAGCAGCTTGGCACCCCTCGGGGAGACCCAGTACTTC. This chain uses TRBV5-1 with TRBJ2-5; D is unresolved. This CDR3 has 14 amino acids. Trimming took 0 bases from V and 5 from J, leaving 11 bases between them. The V gene's germline CDR1 is SGHRS and CDR2 YFSETQ.

The chain has TRBV5-4 and TRBJ1-6, with 8 bases aligning to TRBD1. The CDR3 has 15 residues. Germline V CDR1 and CDR2: SGHNT, YYREEE (reference sequence). Unmatched junction bases numbered 6, after V lost 0 bases and J lost 10 bases. DNA for the CDR3: TGTGCCAGCAGCTTGGGGACAGGGAGGGAATCACCCCTCCACTTT. As protein: CASSLGTGRESPLHF.

This chain joins TRBV5-5 and TRBJ2-2; TRBD1 matches at 7 bases. J gave up 3 bases and V 5 bases, and 13 bases lay outside the gene matches. In germline, CDR1 is SGHKS, CDR2 YYEKEE (reference sequence). CDR3 length: 17 amino acids. The CDR3 sequence is CASSMILQGPYTGELFF. The CDR3 DNA follows: TGTGCCAGCAGTATGATCTTACAGGGGCCCTACACCGGGGAGCTGTTTTTT.

This clone showed up just once. The chain combines TRBV29-1 with TRBJ2-1; 8 nucleotides agree with TRBD2. Germline-derived CDR1 and CDR2 are SQVTM and ANQGSEA. V gave up 5 bases and J gave up 7 bases; unmatched junction bases: 10. This CDR3 has 14 residues. CDR3 residues: CSVRGVGLANEQFF. Here the CDR3 DNA reads TGCAGCGTTAGAGGGGTTGGACTAGCAAATGAGCAGTTCTTC.

The chain uses TRBV2 and TRBJ1-1, with D maybe TRBD1 (6 bases). The CDR3 sequence is 13 residues long. The germline CDR1 and CDR2 sequences are SNHLY and FYNNEI. V lost 6 bases, J lost 3 bases, and 11 bases lay in between. The CDR3: CASSRGEDTEAFF. The CDR3 region has the DNA TGTGCCAGCAGCAGGGGAGAGGACACTGAAGCTTTCTTT. Filled out from reference TRBV2 and TRBJ1-1, the complete variable domain reads EPEVTQTPSHQVTQMGQEVILRCVPISNHLYFYWYRQILGQKVEFLVSFYNNEISEKSEIFDDQFSVERPDGSNFTLKIRSTKLEDSAMYFCASSRGEDTEAFFGQGTRLTVV.

This clone occurred once. This rearrangement joins TRBV9 to TRBJ2-2; 10 positions match TRBD1. The CDR3 has 15 amino acids. Germline V gives CDR1 SGDLS, CDR2 YYNGEE. Germline trimming cut 6 bases from V and 2 bases from J; bases unmatched to any gene: 4. CDR3 bases: TGTGCCAGCACAGGACAGGGGGTAAACACCGGGGAGCTGTTTTTT. Its protein product is CASTGQGVNTGELFF.

J is TRBJ2-5 and V is TRBV7-2; D not resolved. This CDR3 is 12 amino acids long. The ends were cut back, 5 bases at V and 7 bases at J, with 11 bases in the middle. CDR1 is SGHTA and CDR2 is FQGNSA in the germline V gene. The CDR3 is CASSEQIGTQYF. The CDR3 DNA reads TGTGCCAGCAGCGAACAGATTGGGACCCAGTACTTC.

The rearrangement uses TRBV28 and TRBJ2-5, with 9 nucleotides matching TRBD1. In germline, CDR1 is MDHEN, CDR2 SYDVKM. The CDR3 covers 16 residues. Trimming took 4 bases from V and 5 from J; bases not matched to a gene: 11. Here the CDR3 DNA reads TGTGCCAGCAGTTCCGAGGGACAGGGAGGACGGGAGACCCAGTACTTC. It encodes CASSSEGQGGRETQYF.

The V call is TRBV6-4, the J call TRBJ2-1, with 10 positions matching TRBD2. The ends lost 0 bases at V and 9 bases at J; junction bases unmatched: 8. CDR1 MRHNA and CDR2 SNTAGT come from the germline V gene. This CDR3 is 16 amino acids long. This chain's CDR3 is CASSDSIGVAGGEQFF. As DNA, the CDR3 is TGTGCCAGCAGTGACTCGATCGGAGTAGCGGGGGGTGAGCAGTTCTTC.

This chain links TRBV7-9 with TRBJ1-4; 8 bases agree with TRBD1. The trim removed 5 bases at V and 7 bases at J, leaving 9 bases unmatched. The CDR3 is made up of 15 amino acids. CDR1 SEHNR and CDR2 FQNEAQ come from the germline V gene (reference sequence). In DNA form, the CDR3 reads TGTGCCAGCAGCCCCGTACAGGGGGGGATTGAAAAACTGTTTTTT. Translating it yields CASSPVQGGIEKLFF.

The chain combines TRBV6-6 with TRBJ2-1; 11 positions agree with TRBD2. The CDR3 covers 15 residues. With V trimmed by 6 bases and J by 6 bases, 7 bases remained unmatched. Germline values: CDR1 MNHNY, CDR2 SVGAGI (reference sequence). The CDR3 DNA is TGTGCCAGCAGGGTTGGGACTAGCGGATCCAATGAGCAGTTCTTC. Protein product: CASRVGTSGSNEQFF.

The V gene is TRBV11-2, the J gene TRBJ2-1, with a possible D match to TRBD1 (6 bases). The CDR3 length is 13 residues. Germline V gene lookup returns CDR1 SGHAT and CDR2 FQNNGV. Trimming shortened V by 3 bases and J by 4 bases, and 7 bases separated the two germline ends. Written as DNA, the CDR3 is TGTGCCAGCAGCTTCGGACAGTACAATGAGCAGTTCTTC. Translating it yields CASSFGQYNEQFF.

The V call is TRBV27, the J call TRBJ2-7; 7 bases are shared with TRBD1. The germline CDR1 and CDR2 sequences are MNHEY and SMNVEV (reference sequence). The CDR3 is 14 residues long. Trimming at V came to 5 bases and at J to 0 bases, leaving 4 bases not matched to a gene. The DNA of the CDR3 is TGTGCCAGCAGTGCGGACAGGAGCTCCTACGAGCAGTACTTC. It is translated as CASSADRSSYEQYF.